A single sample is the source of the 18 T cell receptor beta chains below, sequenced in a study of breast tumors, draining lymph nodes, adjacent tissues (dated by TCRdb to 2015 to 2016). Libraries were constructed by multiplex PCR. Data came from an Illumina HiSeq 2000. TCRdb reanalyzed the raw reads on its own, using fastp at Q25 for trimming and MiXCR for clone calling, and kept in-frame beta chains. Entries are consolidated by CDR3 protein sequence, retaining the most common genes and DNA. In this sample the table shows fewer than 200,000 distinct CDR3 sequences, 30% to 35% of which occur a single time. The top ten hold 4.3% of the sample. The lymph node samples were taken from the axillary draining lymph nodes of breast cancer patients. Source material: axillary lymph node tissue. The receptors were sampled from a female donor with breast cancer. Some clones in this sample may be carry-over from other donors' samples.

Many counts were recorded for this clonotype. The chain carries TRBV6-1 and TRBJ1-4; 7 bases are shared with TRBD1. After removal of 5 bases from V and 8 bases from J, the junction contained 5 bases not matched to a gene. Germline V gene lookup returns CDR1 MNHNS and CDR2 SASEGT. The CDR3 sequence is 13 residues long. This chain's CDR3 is CASSIQQGEKLFF. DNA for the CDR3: TGTGCCAGCAGTATCCAACAGGGGGAAAAACTGTTTTTT.

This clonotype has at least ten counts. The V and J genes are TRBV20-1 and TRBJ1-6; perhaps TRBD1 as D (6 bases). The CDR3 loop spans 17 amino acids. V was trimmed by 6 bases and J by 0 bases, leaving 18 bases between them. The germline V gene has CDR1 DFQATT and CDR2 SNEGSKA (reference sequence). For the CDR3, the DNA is TGCAGTGCCCGAGGGGGGGCCGGCAGCTCCTATAATTCACCCCTCCACTTT. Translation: CSARGGAGSSYNSPLHF.

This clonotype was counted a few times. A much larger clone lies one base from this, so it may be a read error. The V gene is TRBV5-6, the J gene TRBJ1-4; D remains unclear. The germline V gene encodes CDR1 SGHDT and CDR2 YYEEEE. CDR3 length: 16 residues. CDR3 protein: CASSFRAAWEGEKLLF. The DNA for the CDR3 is TGTGCCAGCAGCTTTCGAGCGGCTTGGGAAGGAGAAAAACTGCTTTTT.

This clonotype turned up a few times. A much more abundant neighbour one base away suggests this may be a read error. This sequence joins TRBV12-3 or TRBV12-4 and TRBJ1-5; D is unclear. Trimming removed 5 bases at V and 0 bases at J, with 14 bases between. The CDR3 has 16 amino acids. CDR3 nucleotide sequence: TGTGCCAGCAGTCCCGAAGCAGGACGTAGCAATCAGCCCCAGCATTTT. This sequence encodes CASSPEAGRSNQPQHF.

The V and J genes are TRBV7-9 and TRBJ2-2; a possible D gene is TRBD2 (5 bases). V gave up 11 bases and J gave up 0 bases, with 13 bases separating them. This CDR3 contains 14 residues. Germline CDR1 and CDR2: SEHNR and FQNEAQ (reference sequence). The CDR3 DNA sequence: TGTGCCTCTGAGGGCGGGCCGAACACCGGGGAGCTGTTTTTT. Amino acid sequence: CASEGGPNTGELFF.

The CDR3 loop is CSVEKGVGETQYF. The CDR3 DNA sequence: TGCAGCGTTGAAAAAGGGGTCGGGGAGACCCAGTACTTC. The chain has TRBV29-1 and TRBJ2-5; D possibly corresponds to TRBD1 (5 bases). This CDR3 is built from 13 residues. V shed 2 bases and J shed 5 bases, with 12 bases lying between them. Germline V gene data show CDR1 as SQVTM and CDR2 as ANQGSEA.

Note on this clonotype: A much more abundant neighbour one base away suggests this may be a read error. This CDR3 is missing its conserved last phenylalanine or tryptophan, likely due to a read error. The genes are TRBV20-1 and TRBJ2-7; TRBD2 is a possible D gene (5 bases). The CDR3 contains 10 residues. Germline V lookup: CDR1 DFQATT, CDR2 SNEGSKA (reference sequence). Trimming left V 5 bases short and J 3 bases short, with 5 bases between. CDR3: CSAGLYEQYS. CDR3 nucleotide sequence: TGCAGTGCTGGACTCTACGAGCAGTACTCC.

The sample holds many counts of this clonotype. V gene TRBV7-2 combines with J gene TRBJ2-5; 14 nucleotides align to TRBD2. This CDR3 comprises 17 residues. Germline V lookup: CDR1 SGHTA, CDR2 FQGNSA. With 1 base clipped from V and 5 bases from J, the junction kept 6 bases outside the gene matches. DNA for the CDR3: TGTGCCAGCAGCTTAGTGGGGACTAGCGGGGGAACCGAGACCCAGTACTTC. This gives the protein CASSLVGTSGGTETQYF.

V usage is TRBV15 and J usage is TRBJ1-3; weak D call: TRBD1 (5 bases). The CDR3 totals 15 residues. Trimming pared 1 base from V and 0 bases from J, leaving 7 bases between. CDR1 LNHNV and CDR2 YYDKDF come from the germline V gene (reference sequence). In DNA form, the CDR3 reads TGTGCCACCAGCAGAGGGAGGGGCTCTGGAAACACCATATATTTT. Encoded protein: CATSRGRGSGNTIYF. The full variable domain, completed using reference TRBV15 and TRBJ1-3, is DAMVIQNPRYQVTQFGKPVTLSCSQTLNHNVMYWYQQKSSQAPKLLFHYYDKDFNNEADTPDNFQSRRPNTSFCFLDIRSPGLGDTAMYLCATSRGRGSGNTIYFGEGSWLTVV.

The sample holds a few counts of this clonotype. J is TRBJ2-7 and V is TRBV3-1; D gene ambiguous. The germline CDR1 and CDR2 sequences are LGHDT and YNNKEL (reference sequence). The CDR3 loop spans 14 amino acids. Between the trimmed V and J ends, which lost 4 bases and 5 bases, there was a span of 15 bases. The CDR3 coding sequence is TGTGCCAGCAGCCCCTCACGGGCTACTAACGAGCAGTACTTC. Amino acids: CASSPSRATNEQYF.

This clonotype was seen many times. The CDR3 DNA reads TGTGCCAGCAGCTTCGGACCGGACGACAATGAGCAGTTCTTC. Translation gives CASSFGPDDNEQFF. This sequence joins TRBV14 and TRBJ2-1; D uncertain. In germline, CDR1 is SGHDN, CDR2 FVKESK. V was shortened by 5 bases and J by 5 bases, with 13 bases between the two germline ends. The CDR3 extends over 14 amino acids.

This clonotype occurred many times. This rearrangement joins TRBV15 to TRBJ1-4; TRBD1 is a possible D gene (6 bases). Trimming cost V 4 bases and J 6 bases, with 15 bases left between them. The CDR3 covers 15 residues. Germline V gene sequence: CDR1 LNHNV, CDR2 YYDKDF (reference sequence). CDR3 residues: CATSKTGMRDEKLFF. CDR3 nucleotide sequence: TGTGCCACCAGCAAGACAGGTATGAGGGATGAAAAACTGTTTTTT.

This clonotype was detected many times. The CDR3 reads CASTITGRESSPLHF. CDR3 coding DNA: TGTGCCAGCACCATCACGGGTCGCGAGAGTTCACCCCTCCACTTT. The chain recombines TRBV27 with TRBJ1-6; unclear D gene. The CDR3 is made up of 15 amino acids. V dropped 7 bases and J dropped 9 bases, with 19 bases sitting between them. Germline V gene sequence: CDR1 MNHEY, CDR2 SMNVEV (reference sequence).

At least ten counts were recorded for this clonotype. CDR3 sequence: CSARDIGTVNSPLHF. In DNA, the CDR3 is TGCAGTGCTAGAGATATCGGGACGGTCAATTCACCCCTCCACTTT. The rearrangement links TRBV20-1 to TRBJ1-6, with a tentative D call TRBD1 (5 bases). Germline CDR1 reads DFQATT; CDR2 reads SNEGSKA (reference sequence). Trimming shortened V by 0 bases and J by 7 bases, and 13 bases separated the two germline ends. The CDR3 extends over 15 amino acids.

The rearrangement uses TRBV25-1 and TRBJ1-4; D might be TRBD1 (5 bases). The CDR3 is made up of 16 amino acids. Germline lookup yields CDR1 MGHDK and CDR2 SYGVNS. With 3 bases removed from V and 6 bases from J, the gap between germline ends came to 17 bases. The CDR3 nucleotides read TGTGCCAGCAGTGACGAAAGTGGGGCAGCCTATGAAAAACTGTTTTTT. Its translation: CASSDESGAAYEKLFF.

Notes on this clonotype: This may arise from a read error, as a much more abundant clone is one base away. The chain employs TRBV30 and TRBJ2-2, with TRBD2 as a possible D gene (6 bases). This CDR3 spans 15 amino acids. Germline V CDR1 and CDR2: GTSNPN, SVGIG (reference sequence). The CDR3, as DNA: TGTGCCTGGAGCTTGGGGAGACTGAACACCGGGGGGCTGTTTTTT. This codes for CAWSLGRLNTGGLFF.

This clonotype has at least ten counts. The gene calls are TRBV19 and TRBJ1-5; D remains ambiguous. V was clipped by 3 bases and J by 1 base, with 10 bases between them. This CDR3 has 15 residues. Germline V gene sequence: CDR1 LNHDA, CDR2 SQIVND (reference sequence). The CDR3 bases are TGTGCCAGTAGTATGTCGGGTTTAAGCAATCAGCCCCAGCATTTT. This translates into CASSMSGLSNQPQHF.

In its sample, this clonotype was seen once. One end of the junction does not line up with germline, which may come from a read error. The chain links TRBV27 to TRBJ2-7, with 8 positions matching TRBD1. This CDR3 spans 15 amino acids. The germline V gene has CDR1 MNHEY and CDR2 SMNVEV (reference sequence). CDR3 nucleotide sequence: TGTGCCAGCAGTTTATCTGACAGGGGTGGCGACGAGCGGTACTTC. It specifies CASSLSDRGGDERYF.